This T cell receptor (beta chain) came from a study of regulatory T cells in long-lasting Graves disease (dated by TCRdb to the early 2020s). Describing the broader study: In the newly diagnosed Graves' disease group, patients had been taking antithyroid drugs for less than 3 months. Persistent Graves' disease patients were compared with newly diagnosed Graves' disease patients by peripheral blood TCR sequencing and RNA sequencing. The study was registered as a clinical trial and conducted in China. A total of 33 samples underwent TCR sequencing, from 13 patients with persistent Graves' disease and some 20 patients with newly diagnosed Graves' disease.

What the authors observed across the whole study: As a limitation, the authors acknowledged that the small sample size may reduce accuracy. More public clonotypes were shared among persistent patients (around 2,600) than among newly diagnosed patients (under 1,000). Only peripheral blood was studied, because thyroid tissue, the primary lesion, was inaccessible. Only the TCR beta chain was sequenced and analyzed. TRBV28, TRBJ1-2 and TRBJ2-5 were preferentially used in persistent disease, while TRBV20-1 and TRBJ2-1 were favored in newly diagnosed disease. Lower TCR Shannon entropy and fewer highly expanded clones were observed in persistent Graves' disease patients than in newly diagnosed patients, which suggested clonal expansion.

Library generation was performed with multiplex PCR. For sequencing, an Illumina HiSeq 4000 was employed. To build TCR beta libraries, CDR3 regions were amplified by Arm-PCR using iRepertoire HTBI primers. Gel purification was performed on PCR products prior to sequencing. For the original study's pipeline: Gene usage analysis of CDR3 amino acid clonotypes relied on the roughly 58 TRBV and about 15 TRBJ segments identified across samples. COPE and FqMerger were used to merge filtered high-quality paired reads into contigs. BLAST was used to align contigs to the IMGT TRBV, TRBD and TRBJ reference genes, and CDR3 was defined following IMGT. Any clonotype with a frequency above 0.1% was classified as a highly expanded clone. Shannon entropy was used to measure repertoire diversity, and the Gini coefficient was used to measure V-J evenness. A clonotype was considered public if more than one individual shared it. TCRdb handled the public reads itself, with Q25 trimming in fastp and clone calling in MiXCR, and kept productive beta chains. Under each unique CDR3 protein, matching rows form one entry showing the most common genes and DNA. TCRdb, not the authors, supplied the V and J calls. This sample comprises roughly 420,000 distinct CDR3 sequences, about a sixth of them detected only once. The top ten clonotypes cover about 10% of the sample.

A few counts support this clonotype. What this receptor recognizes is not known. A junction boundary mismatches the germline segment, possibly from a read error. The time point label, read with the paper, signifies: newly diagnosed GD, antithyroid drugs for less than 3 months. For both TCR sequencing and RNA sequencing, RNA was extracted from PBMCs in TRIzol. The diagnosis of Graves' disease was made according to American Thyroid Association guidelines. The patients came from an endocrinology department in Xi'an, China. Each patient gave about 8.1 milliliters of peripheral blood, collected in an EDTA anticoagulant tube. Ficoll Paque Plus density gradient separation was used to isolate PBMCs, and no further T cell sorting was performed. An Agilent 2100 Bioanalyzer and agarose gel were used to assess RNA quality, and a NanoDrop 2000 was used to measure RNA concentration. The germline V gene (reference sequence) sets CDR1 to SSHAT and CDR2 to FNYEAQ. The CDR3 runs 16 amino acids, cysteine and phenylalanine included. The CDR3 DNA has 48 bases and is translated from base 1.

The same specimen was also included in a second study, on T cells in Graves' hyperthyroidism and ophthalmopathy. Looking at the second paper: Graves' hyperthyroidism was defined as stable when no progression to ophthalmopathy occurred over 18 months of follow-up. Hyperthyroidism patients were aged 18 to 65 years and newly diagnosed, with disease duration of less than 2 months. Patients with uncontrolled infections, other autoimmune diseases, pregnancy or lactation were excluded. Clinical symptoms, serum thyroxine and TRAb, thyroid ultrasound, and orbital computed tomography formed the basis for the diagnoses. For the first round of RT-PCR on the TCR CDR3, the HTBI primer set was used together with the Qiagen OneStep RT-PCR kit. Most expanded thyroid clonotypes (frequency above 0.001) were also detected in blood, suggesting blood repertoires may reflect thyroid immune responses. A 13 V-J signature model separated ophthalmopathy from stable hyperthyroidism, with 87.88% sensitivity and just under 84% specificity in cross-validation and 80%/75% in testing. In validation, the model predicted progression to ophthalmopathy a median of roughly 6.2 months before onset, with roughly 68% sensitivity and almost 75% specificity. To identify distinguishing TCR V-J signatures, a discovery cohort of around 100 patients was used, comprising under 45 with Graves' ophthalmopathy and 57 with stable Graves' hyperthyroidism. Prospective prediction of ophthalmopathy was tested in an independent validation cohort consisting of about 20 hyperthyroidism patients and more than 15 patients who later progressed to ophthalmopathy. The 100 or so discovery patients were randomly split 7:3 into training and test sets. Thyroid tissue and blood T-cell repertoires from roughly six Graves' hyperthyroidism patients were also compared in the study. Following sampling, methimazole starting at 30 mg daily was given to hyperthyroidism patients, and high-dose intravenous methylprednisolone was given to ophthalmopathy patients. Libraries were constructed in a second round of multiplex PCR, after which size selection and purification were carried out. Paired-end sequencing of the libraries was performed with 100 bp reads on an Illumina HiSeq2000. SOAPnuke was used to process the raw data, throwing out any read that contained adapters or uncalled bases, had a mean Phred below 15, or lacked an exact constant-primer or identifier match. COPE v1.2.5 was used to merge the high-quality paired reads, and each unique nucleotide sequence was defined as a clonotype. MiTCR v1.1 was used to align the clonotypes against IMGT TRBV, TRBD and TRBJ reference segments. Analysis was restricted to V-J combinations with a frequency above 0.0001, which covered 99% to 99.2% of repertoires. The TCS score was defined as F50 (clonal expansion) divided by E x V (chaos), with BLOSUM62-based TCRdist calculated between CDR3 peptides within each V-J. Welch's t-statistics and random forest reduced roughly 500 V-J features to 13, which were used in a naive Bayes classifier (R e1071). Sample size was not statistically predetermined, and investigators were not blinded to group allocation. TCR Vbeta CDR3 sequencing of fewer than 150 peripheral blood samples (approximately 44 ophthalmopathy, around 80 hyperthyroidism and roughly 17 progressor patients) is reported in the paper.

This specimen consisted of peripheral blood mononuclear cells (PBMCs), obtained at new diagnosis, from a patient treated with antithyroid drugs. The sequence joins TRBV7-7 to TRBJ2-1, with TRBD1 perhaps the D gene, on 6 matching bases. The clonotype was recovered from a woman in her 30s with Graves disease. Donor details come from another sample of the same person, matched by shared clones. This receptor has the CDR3 CASSLLLQGPYNEQFF. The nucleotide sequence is TGTGCTAGCAGCTTATTGCTACAGGGCCCCTACAATGAGCAGTTCTTC.